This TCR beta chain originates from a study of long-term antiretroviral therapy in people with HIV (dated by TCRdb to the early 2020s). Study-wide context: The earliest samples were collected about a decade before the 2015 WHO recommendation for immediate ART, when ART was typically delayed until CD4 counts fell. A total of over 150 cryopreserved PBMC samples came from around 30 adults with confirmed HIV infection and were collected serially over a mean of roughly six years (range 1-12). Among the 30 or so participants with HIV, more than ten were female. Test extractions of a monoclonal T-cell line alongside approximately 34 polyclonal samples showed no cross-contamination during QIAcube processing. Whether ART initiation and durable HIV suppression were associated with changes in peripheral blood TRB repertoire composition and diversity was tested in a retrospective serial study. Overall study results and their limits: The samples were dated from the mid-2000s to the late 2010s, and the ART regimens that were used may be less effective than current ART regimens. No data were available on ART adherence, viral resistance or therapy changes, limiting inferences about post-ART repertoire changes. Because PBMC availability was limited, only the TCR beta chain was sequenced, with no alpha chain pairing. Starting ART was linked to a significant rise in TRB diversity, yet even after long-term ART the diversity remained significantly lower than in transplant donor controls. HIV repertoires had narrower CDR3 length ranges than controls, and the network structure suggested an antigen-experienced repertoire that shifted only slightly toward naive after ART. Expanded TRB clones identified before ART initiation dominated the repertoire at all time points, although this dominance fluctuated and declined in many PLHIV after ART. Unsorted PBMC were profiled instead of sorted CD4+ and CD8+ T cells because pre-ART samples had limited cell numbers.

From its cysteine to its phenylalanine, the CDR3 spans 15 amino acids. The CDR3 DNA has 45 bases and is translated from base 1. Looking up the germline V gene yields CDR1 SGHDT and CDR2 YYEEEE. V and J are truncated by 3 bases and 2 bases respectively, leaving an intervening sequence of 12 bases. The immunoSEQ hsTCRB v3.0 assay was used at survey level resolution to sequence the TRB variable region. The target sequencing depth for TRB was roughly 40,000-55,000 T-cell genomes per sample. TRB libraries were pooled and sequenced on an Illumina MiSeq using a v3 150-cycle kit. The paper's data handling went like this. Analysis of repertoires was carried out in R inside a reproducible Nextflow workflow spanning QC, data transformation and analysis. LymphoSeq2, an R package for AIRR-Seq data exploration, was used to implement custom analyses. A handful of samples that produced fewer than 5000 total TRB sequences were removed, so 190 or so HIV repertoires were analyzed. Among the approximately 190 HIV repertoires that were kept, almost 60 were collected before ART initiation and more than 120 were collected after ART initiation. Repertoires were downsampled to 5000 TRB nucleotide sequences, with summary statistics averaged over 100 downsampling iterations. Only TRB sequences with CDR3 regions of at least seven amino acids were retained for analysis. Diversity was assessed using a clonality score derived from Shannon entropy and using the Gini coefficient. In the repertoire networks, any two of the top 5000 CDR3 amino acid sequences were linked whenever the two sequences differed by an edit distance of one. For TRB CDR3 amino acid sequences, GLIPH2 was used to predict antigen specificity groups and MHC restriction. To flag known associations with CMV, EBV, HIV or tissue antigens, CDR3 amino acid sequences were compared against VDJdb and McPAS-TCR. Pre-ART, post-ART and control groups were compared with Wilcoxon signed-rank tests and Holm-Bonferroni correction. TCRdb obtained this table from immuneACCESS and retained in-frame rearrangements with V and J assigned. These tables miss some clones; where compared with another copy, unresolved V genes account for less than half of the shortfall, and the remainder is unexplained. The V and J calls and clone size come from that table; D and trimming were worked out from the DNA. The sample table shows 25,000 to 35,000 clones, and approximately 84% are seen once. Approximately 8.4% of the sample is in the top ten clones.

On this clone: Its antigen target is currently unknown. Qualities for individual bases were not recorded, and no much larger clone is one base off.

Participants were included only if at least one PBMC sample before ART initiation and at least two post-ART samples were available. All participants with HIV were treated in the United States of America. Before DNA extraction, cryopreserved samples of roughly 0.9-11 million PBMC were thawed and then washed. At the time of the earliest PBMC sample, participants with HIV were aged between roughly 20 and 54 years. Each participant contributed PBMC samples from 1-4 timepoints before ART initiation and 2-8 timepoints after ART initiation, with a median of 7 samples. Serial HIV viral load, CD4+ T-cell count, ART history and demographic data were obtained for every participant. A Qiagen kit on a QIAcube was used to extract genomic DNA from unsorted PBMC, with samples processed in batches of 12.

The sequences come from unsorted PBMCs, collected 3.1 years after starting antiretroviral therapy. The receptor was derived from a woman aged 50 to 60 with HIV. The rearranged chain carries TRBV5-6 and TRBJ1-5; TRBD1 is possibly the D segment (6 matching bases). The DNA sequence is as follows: TGTGCCAGCAGCTCCACAGGGTTTGGCAATCAGCCCCAGCATTTT. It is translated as CASSSTGFGNQPQHF.